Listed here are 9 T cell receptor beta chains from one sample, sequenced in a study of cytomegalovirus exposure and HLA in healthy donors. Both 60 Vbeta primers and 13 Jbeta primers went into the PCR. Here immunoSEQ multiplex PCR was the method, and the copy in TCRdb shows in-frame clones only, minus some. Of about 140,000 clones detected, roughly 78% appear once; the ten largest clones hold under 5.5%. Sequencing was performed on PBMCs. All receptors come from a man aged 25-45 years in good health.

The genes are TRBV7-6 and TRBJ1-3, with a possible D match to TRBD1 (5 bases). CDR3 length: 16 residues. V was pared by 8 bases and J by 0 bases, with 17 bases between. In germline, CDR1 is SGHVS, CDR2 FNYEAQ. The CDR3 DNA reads TGTGCCAGCGGGGCGGGACGGTGGCTCTCTGGAAACACCATATATTTT. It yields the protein CASGAGRWLSGNTIYF.

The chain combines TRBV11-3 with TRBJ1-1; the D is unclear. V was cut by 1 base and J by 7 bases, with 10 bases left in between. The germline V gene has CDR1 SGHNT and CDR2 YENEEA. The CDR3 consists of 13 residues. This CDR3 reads CASSLGPQLEAFF. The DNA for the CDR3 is TGTGCCAGCAGCTTAGGTCCACAGCTTGAAGCTTTCTTT.

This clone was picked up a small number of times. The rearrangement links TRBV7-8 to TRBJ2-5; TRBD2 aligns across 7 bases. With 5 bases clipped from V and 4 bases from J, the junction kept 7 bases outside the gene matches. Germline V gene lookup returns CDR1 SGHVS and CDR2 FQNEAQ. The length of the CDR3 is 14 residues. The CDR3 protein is CASSPRTRSETQYF. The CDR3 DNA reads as TGTGCCAGCAGCCCCCGGACTAGATCAGAGACCCAGTACTTC.

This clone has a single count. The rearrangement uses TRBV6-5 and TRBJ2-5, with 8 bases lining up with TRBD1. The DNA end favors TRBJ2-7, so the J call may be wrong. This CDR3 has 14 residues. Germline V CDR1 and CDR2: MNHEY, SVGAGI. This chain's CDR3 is CATALQGAIDEQYF. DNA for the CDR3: TGTGCCACCGCCCTCCAGGGGGCAATCGACGAGCAGTACTTC.

The CDR3 DNA sequence: TGTGCCAGCAGTTTAGGGTGGGGGGGCGCGGATGAAAAACTGTTTTTT. Amino acid sequence: CASSLGWGGADEKLFF. The chain combines TRBV27 with TRBJ1-4, with a weak D call TRBD1 (6 bases). From germline, CDR1 is MNHEY and CDR2 SMNVEV (reference sequence). The CDR3 length is 16 residues. The V and J ends lost 2 bases and 6 bases respectively, with 16 bases between them.

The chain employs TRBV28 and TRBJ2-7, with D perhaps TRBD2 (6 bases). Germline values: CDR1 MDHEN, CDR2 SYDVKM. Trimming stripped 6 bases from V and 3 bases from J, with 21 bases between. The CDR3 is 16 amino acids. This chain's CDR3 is CASRKWGDQANYEQYF. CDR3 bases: TGTGCCAGCAGGAAATGGGGGGATCAAGCCAACTACGAGCAGTACTTC. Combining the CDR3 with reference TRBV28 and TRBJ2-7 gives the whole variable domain DVKVTQSSRYLVKRTGEKVFLECVQDMDHENMFWYRQDPGLGLRLIYFSYDVKMKEKGDIPEGYSVSREKKERFSLILESASTNQTSMYLCASRKWGDQANYEQYFGPGTRLTVT.

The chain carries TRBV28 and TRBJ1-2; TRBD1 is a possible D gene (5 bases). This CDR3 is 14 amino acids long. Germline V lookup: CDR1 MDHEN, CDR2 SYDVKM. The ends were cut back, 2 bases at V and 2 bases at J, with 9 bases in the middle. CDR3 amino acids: CASSLTGGNYGYTF. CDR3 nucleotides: TGTGCCAGCAGTTTAACCGGGGGGAACTATGGCTACACCTTC.

The CDR3 region has the DNA TGTGCCTGGAGCTCAGGGTTTAACCAGCCCCAGCATTTT. Residues: CAWSSGFNQPQHF. This chain uses TRBV30 with TRBJ1-5, with D possibly being TRBD1 (5 bases). This CDR3 is built from 13 residues. With 3 bases removed from V and 7 bases from J, the gap between germline ends came to 13 bases. In germline, CDR1 is GTSNPN, CDR2 SVGIG (reference sequence).

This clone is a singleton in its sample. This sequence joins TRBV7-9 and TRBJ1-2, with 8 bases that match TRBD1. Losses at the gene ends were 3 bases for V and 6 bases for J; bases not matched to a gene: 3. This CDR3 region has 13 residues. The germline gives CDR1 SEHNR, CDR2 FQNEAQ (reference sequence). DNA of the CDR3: TGTGCCAGCAGCTTCGGGACAGGCCATGGCTACACCTTC. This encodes CASSFGTGHGYTF.